Many counts were recorded for the clone carrying this TCR beta chain. At one boundary the junction diverges from the germline segment, which might be a read error. CDR3 length: 17 residues. Per germline, CDR1 SGHRS and CDR2 YFSETQ. TCRdb called the RT-PCR reads again in MiXCR, with one record for every CDR3 protein. This table holds fewer than 750,000 distinct CDR3 sequences, 14% found once. The sample is drawn from a study of response to subunit inactivated influenza vaccine. This specimen consisted of PBMCs from blood, obtained 12 days after vaccination. The V and J genes are TRBV5-1 and TRBJ2-7, with TRBD1 identical over 10 bases. The clonotype originates from a man in his fifties or sixties who received an inactivated influenza vaccine. CDR3 residues: CASRLAPGQGFAYEQYF. The CDR3 DNA reads as TGCGCCAGCAGGTTGGCACCGGGACAGGGGTTTGCCTACGAGCAGTACTTC.